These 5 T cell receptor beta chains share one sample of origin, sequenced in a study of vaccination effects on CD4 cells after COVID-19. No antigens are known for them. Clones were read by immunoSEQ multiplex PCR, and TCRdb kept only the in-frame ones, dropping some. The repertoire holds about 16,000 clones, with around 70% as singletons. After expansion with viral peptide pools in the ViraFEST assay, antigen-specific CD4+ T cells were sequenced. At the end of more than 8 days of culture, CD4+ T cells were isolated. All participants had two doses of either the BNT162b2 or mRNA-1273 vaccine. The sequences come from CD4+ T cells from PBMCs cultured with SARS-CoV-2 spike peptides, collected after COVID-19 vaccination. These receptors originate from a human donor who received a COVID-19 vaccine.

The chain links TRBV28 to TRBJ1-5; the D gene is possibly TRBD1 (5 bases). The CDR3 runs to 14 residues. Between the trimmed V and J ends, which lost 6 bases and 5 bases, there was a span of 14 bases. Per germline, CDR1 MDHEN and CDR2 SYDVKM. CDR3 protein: CASRWAGLDQPQHF. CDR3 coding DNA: TGTGCCAGCAGATGGGCAGGGTTAGATCAGCCCCAGCATTTT.

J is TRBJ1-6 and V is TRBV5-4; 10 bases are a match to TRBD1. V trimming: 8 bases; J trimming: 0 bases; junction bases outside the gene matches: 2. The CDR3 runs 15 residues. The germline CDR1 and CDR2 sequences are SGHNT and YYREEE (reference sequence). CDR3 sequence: CASGQGDSYNSPLHF. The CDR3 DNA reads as TGTGCCAGTGGACAGGGGGACTCCTATAATTCACCCCTCCACTTT.

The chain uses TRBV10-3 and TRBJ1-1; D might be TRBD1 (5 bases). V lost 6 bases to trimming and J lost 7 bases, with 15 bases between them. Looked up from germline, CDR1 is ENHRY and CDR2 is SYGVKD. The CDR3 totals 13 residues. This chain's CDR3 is CAISLGGSNEAFF. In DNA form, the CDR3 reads TGTGCCATCAGCCTGGGGGGTTCCAATGAAGCTTTCTTT.

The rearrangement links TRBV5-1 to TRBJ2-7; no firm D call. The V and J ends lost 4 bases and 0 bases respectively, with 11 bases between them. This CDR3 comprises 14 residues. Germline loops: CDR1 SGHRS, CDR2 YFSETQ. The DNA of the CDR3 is TGCGCCAGCAGCCCACGTCTGTTCTCCTACGAGCAGTACTTC. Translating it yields CASSPRLFSYEQYF.

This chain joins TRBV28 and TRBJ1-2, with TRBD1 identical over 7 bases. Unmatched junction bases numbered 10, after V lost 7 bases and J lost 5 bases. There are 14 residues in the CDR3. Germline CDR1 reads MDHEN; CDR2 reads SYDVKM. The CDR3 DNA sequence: TGTGCCAGCAAGGAACAGGGGAAGTCGTATGGCTACACCTTC. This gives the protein CASKEQGKSYGYTF.